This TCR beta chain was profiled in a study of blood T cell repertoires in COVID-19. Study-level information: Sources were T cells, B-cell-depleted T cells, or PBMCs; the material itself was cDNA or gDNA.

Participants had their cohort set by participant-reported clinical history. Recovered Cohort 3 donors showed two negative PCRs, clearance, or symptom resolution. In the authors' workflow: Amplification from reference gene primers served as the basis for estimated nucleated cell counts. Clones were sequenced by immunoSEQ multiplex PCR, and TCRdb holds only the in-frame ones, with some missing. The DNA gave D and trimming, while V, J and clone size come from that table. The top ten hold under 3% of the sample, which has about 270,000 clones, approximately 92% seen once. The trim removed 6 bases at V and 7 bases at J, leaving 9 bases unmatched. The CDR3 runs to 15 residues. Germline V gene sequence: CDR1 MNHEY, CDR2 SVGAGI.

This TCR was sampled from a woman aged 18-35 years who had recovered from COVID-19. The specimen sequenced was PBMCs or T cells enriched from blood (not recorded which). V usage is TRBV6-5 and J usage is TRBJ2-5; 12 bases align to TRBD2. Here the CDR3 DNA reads TGTGCCAGCAGCGGGGGGACTAGCGGGTTTGGGACCCAGTACTTC. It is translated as CASSGGTSGFGTQYF.